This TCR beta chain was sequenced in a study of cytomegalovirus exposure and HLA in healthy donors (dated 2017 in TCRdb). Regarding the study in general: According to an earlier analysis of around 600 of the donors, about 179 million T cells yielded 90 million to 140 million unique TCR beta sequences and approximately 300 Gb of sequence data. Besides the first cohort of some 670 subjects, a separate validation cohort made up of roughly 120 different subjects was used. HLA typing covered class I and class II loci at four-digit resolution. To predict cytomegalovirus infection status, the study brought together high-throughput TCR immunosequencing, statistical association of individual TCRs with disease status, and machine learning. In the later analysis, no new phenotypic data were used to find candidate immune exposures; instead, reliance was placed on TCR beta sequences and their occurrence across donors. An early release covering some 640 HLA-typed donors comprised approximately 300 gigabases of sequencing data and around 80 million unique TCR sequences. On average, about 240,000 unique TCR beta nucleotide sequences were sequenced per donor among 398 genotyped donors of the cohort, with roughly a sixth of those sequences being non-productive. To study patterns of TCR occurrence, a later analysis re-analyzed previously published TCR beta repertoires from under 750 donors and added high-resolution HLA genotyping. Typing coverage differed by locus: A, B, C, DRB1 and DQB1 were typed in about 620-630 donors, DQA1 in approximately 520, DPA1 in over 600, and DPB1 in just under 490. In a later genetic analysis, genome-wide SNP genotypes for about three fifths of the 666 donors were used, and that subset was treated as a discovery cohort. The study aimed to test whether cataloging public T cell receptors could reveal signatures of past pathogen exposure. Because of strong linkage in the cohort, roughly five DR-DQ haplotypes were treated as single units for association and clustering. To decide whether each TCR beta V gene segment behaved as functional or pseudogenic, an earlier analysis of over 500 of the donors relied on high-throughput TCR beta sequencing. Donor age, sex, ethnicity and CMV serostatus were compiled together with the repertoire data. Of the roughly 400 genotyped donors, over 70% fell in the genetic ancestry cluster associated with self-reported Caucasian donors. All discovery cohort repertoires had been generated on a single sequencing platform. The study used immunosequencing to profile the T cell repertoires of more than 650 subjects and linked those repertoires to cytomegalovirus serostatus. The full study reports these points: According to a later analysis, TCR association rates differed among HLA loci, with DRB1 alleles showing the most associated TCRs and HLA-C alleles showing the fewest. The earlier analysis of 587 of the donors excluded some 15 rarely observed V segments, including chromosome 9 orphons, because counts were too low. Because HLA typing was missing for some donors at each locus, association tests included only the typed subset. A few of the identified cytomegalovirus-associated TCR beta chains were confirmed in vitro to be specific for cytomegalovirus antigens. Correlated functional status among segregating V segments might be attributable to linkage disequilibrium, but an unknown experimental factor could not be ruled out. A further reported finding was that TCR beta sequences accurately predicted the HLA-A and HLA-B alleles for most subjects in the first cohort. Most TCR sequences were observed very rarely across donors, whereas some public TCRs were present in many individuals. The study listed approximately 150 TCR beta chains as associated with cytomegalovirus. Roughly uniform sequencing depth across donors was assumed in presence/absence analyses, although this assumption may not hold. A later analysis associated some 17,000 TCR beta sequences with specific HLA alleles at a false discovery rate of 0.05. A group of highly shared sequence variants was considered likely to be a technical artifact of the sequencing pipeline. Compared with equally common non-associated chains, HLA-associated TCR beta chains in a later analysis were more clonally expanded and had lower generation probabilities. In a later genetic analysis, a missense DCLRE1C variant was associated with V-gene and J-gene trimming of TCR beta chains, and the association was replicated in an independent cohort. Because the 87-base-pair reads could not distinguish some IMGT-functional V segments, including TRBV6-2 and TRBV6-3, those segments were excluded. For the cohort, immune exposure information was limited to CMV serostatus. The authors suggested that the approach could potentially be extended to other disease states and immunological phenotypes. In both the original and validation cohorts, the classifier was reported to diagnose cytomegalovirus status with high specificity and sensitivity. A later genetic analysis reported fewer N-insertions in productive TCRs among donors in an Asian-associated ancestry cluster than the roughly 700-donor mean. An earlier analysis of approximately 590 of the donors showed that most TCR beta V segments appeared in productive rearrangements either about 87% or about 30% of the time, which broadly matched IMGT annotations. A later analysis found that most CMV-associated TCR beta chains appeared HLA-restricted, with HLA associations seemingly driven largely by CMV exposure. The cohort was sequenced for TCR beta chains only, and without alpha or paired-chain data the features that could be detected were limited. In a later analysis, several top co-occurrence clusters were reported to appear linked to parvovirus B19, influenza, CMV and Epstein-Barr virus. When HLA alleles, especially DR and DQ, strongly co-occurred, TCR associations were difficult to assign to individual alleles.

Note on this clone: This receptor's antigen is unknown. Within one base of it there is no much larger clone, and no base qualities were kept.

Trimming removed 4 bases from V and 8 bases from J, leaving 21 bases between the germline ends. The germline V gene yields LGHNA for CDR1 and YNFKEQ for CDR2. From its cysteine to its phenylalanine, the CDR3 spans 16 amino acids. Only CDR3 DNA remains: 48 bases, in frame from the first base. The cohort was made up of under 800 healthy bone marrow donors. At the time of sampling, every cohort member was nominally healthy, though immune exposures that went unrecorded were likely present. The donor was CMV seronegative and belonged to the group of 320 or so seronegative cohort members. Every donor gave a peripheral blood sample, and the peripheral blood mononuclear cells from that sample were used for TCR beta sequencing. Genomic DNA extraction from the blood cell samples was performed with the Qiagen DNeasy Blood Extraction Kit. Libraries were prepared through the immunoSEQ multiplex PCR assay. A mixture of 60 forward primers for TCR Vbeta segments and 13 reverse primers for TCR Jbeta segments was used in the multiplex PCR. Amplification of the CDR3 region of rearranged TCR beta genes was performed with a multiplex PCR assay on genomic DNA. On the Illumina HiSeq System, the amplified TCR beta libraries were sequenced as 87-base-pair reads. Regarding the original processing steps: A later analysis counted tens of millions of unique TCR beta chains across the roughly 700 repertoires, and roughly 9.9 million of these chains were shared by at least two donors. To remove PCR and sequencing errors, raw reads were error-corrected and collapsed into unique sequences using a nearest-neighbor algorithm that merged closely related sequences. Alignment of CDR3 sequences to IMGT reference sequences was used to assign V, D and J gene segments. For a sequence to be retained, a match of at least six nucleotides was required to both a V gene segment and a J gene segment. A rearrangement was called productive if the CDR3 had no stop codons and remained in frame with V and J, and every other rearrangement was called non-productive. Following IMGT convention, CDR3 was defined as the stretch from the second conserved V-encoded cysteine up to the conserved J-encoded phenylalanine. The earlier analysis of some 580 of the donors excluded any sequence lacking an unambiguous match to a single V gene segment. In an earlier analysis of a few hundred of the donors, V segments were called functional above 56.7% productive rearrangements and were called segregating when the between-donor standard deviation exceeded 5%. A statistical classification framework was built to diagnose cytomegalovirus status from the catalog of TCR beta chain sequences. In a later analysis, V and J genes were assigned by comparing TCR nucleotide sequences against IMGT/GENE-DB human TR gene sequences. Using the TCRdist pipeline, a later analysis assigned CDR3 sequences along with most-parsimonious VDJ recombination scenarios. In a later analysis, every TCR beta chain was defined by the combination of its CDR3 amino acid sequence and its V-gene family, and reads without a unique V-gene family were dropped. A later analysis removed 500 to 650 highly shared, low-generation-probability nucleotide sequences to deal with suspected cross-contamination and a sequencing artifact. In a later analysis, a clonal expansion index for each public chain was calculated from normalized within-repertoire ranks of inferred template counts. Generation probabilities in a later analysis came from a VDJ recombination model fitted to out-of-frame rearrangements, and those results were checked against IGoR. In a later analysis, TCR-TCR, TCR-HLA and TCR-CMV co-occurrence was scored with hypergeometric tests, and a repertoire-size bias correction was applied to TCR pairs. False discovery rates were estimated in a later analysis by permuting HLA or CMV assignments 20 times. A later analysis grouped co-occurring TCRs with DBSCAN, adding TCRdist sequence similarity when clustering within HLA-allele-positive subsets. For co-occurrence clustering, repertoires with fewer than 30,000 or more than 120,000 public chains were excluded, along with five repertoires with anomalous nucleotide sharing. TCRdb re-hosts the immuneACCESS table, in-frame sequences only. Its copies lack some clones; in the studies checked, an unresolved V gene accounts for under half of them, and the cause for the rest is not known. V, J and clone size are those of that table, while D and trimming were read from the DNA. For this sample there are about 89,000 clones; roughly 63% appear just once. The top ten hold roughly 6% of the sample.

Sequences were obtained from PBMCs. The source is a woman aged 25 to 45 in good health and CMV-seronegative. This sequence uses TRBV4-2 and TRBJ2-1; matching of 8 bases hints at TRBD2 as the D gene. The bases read TGTGCCAGCAGCCCGGGAGGGGGCGGGAGGAGAGATGAGCAGTTCTTC. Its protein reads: CASSPGGGGRRDEQFF.